The sequence of this T cell receptor beta chain was determined in a study of beta chain features in type 1 diabetes. Study-wide points: Shortening of TCRB CDR3s, moderate but significant, appeared in all four CD4+ subsets of Type 1 diabetes patients.

The study reverse transcribed the entire isolated RNA, so it sequenced expressed TCRB transcripts. Naive, central memory and regulatory T cell samples produced a mean of roughly 3.9 million reads. Clones were sequenced by immunoSEQ multiplex PCR, and TCRdb holds only the in-frame ones, with some missing. There are hundreds of thousands of clones in the sample; over 10% occur only once, and about 0.02% lies in the top ten. This clone was detected a few times. Its antigen is undetermined. The CDR3 covers 17 residues. The V and J ends lost 0 bases and 4 bases respectively, with 15 bases between them. Per germline, CDR1 LGHNA and CDR2 YSLEER.

The rearrangement joins TRBV4-3 to TRBJ2-2; a weak D match, TRBD2 (5 bases). The sequenced sample consisted of naive CD4+ T cells from blood. This clonotype originated in a man younger than 35 with type 1 diabetes. The chain's CDR3 is CASSQDSRGVGTGELFF. The CDR3 bases are TGCGCCAGCAGCCAAGATTCCCGGGGTGTAGGCACCGGGGAGCTGTTTTTT.